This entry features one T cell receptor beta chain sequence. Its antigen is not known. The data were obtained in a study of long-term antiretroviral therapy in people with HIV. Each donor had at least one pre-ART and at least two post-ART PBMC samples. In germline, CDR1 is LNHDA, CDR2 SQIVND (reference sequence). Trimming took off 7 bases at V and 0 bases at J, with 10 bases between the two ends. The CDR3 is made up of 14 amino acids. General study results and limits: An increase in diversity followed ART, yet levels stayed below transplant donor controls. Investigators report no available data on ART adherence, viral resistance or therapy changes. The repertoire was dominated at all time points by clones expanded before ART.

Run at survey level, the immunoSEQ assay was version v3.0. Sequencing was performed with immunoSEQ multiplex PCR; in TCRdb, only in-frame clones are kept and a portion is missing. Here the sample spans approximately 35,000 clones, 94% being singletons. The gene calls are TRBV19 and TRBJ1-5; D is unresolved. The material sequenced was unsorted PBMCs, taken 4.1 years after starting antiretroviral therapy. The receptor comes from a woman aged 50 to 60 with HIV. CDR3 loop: CASIGGYSNQPQHF. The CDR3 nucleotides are TGTGCCAGTATCGGTGGATATAGCAATCAGCCCCAGCATTTT.